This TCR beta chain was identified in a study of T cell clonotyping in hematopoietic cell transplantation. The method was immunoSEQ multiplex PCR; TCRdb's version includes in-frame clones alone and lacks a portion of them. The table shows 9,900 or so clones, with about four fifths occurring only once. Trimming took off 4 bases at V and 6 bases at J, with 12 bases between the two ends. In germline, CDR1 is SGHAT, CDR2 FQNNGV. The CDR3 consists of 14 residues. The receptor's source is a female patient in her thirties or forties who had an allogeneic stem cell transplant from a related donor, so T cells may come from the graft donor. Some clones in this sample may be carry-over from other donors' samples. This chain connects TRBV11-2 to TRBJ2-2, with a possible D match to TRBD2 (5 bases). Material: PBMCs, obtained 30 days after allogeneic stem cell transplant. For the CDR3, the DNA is TGTGCCAGCAGCTCCGGAACCGGGGCCGGGGAGCTGTTTTTT. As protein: CASSSGTGAGELFF.